This T cell receptor (beta chain) derives from a study of regulatory T cells in long-lasting Graves disease. The time point: newly diagnosed GD, antithyroid drugs for less than 3 months. With RNA extracted from PBMCs as input, the TCR library was made. Notes on the study in general: Persistent patients shared more public clonotypes (2,741) than newly diagnosed patients (about 1,000).

This clonotype showed up many times. No antigen is known for it. Arm-PCR of CDR3 regions with iRepertoire HTBI primers generated TCR beta libraries. In TCRdb, the multiplex PCR reads were re-called with MiXCR into one record per CDR3 protein. Of roughly 520,000 distinct CDR3 sequences listed, more than 10% are singletons. The sample was also linked to a second study, of T cells in Graves' hyperthyroidism and ophthalmopathy. That source notes: Initially, a first-round RT-PCR of the TCR CDR3 employed the HTBI primer set.

The origin of this receptor is a woman aged 25 to 45 with Graves disease. The sequencing used peripheral blood mononuclear cells (PBMCs), collected at new diagnosis, from a patient treated with antithyroid drugs.

CDR3 in DNA: TGCAGTGCTAGAGACACACTCGGGGGAGGAAACACCATATATTTT. Protein product: CSARDTLGGGNTIYF. V is TRBV20-1 and J is TRBJ1-3; D may be TRBD1 (5 bases). Germline V gives CDR1 DFQATT, CDR2 SNEGSKA (reference sequence). CDR3 length: 15 amino acids. V lost 0 bases to trimming and J lost 4 bases, with 13 bases between them.